What follows are 12 T cell receptor beta chains derived from one specimen sequenced in a study of blood T cell repertoires in COVID-19. Here immunoSEQ multiplex PCR was the method, and the copy in TCRdb shows in-frame clones only, minus some. The repertoire holds under 300,000 clones, with about nine tenths as singletons. The source material was peripheral blood. These receptors were taken from a young man with COVID-19, enrolled during active disease.

The genes are TRBV6-1 and TRBJ1-5; D unresolved. This CDR3 has 13 residues. The germline CDR1 and CDR2 sequences are MNHNS and SASEGT. V dropped 2 bases and J dropped 3 bases, with 5 bases sitting between them. CDR3 amino acids: CASSEYNNQPQHF. CDR3 coding DNA: TGTGCCAGCAGTGAATATAACAATCAGCCCCAGCATTTT.

The genes are TRBV5-4 and TRBJ1-3; D uncertain. Between the trimmed V and J ends, which lost 0 bases and 1 base, there was a span of 14 bases. The CDR3 runs to 17 residues. CDR1 and CDR2 (germline): SGHNT, YYREEE (reference sequence). The CDR3 here is CASSLVAGRSSGNTIYF. Written as DNA, the CDR3 is TGTGCCAGCAGCTTGGTTGCGGGTCGATCGTCTGGAAACACCATATATTTT.

This chain connects TRBV6-2 or TRBV6-3 to TRBJ2-7; the D gene is possibly TRBD1 (6 bases). V was clipped by 2 bases and J by 0 bases, with 11 bases between them. CDR1 and CDR2 from the germline V gene are MNHEY and SVGEGT. The CDR3 is 15 residues long. CDR3 coding DNA: TGTGCCAGCAGTTACCCGGGACACTTCTCCTACGAGCAGTACTTC. It specifies CASSYPGHFSYEQYF.

The V and J genes are TRBV6-5 and TRBJ2-7; TRBD2 is a possible D gene (5 bases). The germline CDR1 and CDR2 sequences are MNHEY and SVGAGI. CDR3 length equals 15 residues. V lost 9 bases, J lost 7 bases, and 25 bases lay in between. Written as DNA, the CDR3 is TGTGCCAGTGGTATTAAGGACTCACCTTCGCGAGAGCAGTACTTC. It encodes CASGIKDSPSREQYF.

The rearrangement joins TRBV2 to TRBJ1-1; D gene unclear. The CDR3 consists of 17 residues. V was cut by 1 base and J by 0 bases, with 15 bases left in between. The germline gives CDR1 SNHLY, CDR2 FYNNEI. CDR3 protein: CASSEGQATLMNTEAFF. As DNA, the CDR3 is TGTGCCAGCAGTGAAGGGCAGGCTACTCTCATGAACACTGAAGCTTTCTTT.

The chain is built from TRBV19 and TRBJ1-5; 8 bases are a match to TRBD1. Germline CDR1 and CDR2: LNHDA and SQIVND (reference sequence). Germline trimming cut 3 bases from V and 0 bases from J; bases unmatched to any gene: 10. The CDR3 is 18 amino acids. The CDR3 reads CASSMEVGRGLSNQPQHF. The CDR3 nucleotides read TGTGCCAGTAGTATGGAGGTCGGCAGGGGGCTTAGCAATCAGCCCCAGCATTTT. The full variable domain, rest sourced from reference TRBV19 and TRBJ1-5, is DGGITQSPKYLFRKEGQNVTLSCEQNLNHDAMYWYRQDPGQGLRLIYYSQIVNDFQKGDIAEGYSVSREKKESFPLTVTSAQKNPTAFYLCASSMEVGRGLSNQPQHFGDGTRLSIL.

This clone was seen a single time. The genes are TRBV6-5 and TRBJ2-3; TRBD1 agrees at 11 bases. The V and J ends lost 7 bases and 3 bases, in that order; junction bases with no gene match: 3. Germline lookup yields CDR1 MNHEY and CDR2 SVGAGI. This CDR3 spans 14 amino acids. The CDR3 region is CASKWDRGTDTQYF. In nucleotides, the CDR3 is TGTGCCAGCAAGTGGGACAGGGGGACAGATACGCAGTATTTT.

V and J are TRBV9 and TRBJ1-1; D call uncertain. The V end lost 0 bases, the J end lost 14 bases, and 20 bases lay between the germline ends. The CDR3 is 14 amino acids. The germline V gene encodes CDR1 SGDLS and CDR2 YYNGEE. The DNA of the CDR3 is TGTGCCAGCAGCGTAGGGGAGGGTCAACTGGGTGCCTTCTTT. It translates to CASSVGEGQLGAFF.

V gene TRBV18 combines with J gene TRBJ2-2; D ambiguous. This CDR3 is 15 amino acids long. V was clipped by 3 bases and J by 2 bases, with 10 bases between them. CDR1 is KGHSH, CDR2 LQKENI, per germline. The CDR3 DNA sequence: TGTGCCAGCTCACCTGCCGGGTCCAACACCGGGGAGCTGTTTTTT. Translation: CASSPAGSNTGELFF.

This clone was picked up one time. The chain employs TRBV2 and TRBJ1-6; perhaps TRBD1 as D (5 bases). Germline loops: CDR1 SNHLY, CDR2 FYNNEI. The CDR3 sequence is 15 residues long. The ends were cut back, 3 bases at V and 4 bases at J, with 10 bases in the middle. CDR3 DNA sequence: TGTGCCAGCAGTGAGCGGGGCCGGTATAATTCACCCCTCCACTTT. It translates to CASSERGRYNSPLHF. The full variable domain, with the rest looked up from reference TRBV2 and TRBJ1-6, is EPEVTQTPSHQVTQMGQEVILRCVPISNHLYFYWYRQILGQKVEFLVSFYNNEISEKSEIFDDQFSVERPDGSNFTLKIRSTKLEDSAMYFCASSERGRYNSPLHFGNGTRLTVT.

The chain carries TRBV29-1 and TRBJ1-1; D not certain. V was cut by 6 bases and J by 4 bases, with 15 bases left in between. Germline assignment: CDR1 SQVTM and CDR2 ANQGSEA. The CDR3 spans 13 residues. This chain's CDR3 is CSVSRGPGTEAFF. CDR3 DNA: TGCAGCGTATCCAGAGGCCCGGGCACTGAAGCTTTCTTT.

The rearrangement uses TRBV6-1 and TRBJ1-2; 11 nucleotides align to TRBD1. The CDR3 totals 15 residues. Losses at the gene ends were 3 bases for V and 4 bases for J; bases not matched to a gene: 4. The germline V gene encodes CDR1 MNHNS and CDR2 SASEGT. Written as DNA, the CDR3 is TGTGCCAGCAGTGAGCCTGGGACAGGGGGCTATGGCTACACCTTC. It yields the protein CASSEPGTGGYGYTF.